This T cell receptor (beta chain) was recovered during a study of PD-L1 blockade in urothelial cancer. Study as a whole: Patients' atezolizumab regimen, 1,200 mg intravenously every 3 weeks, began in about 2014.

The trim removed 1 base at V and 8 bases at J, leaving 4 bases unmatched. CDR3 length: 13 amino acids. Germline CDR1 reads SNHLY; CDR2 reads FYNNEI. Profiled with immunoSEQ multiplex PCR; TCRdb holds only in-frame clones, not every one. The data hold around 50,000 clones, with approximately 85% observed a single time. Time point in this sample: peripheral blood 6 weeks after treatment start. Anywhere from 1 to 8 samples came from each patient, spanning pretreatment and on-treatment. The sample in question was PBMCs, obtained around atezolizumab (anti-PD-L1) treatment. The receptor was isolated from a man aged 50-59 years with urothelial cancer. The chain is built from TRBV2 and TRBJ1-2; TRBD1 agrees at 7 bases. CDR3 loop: CASSEEGAGGYTF. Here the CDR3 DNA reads TGTGCCAGCAGTGAAGAGGGGGCCGGGGGCTACACCTTC.